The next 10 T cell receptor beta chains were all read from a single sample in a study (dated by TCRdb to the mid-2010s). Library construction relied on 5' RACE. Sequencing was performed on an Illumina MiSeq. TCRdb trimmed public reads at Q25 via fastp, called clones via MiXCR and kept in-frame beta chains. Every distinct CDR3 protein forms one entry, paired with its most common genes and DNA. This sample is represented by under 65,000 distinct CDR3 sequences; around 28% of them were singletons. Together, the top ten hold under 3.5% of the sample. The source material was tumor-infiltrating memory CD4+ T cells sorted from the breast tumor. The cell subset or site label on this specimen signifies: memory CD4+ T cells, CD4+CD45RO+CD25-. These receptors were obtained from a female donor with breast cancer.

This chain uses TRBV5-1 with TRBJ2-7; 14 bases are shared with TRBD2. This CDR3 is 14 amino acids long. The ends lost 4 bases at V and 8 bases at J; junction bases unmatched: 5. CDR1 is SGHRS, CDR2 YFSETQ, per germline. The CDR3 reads CASSPGLAGDQQYF. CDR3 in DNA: TGCGCCAGCAGCCCGGGACTAGCGGGAGACCAGCAGTACTTC.

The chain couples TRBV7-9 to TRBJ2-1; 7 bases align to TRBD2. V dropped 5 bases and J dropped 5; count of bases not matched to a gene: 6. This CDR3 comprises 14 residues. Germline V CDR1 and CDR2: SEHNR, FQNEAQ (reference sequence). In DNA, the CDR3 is TGTGCCAGCAGCATGAGCGGGAACCACAATGAGCAGTTCTTC. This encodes CASSMSGNHNEQFF.

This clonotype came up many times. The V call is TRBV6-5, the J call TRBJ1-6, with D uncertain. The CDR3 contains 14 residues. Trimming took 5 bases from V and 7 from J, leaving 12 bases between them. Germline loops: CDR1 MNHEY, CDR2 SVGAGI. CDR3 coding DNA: TGTGCCAGCAGTCGTTATCTCGCGAATTCACCCCTCCACTTT. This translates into CASSRYLANSPLHF.

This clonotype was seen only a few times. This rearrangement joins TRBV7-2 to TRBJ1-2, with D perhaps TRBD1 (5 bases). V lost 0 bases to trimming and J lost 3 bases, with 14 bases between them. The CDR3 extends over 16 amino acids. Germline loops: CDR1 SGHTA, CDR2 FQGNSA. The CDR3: CASSLASAGTDYGYTF. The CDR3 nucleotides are TGTGCCAGCAGCTTAGCTTCGGCAGGGACTGACTATGGCTACACCTTC.

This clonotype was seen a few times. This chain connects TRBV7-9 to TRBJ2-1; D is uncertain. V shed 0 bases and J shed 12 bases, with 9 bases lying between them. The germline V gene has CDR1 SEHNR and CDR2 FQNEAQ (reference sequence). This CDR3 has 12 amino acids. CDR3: CASSLAGLGQFF. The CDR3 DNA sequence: TGTGCCAGCAGCTTAGCGGGATTAGGGCAGTTCTTC. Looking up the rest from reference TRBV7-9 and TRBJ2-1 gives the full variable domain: DTGVSQNPRHKITKRGQNVTFRCDPISEHNRLYWYRQTLGQGPEFLTYFQNEAQLEKSRLLSDRFSAERPKGSFSTLEIQRTEQGDSAMYLCASSLAGLGQFFGPGTRLTVL.

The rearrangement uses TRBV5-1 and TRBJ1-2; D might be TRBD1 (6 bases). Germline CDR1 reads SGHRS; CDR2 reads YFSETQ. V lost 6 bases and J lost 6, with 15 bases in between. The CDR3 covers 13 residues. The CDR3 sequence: CASNPGTSDGYTF. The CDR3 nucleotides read TGCGCCAGCAATCCCGGGACATCCGATGGCTACACCTTC.

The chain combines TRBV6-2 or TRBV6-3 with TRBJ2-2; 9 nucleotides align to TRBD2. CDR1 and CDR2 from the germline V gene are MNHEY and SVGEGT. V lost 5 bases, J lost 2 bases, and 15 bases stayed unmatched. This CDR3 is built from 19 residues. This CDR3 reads CASSNTWWASGTNTGELFF. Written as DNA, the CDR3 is TGTGCCAGCAGTAACACGTGGTGGGCTAGCGGGACCAACACCGGGGAGCTGTTTTTT.

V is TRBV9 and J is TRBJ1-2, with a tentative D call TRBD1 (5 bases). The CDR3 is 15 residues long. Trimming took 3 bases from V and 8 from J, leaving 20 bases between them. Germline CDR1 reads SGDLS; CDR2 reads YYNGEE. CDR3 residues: CASSASGTLLDGYTF. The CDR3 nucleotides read TGTGCCAGCAGCGCGTCCGGGACCCTCCTGGACGGCTACACCTTC.

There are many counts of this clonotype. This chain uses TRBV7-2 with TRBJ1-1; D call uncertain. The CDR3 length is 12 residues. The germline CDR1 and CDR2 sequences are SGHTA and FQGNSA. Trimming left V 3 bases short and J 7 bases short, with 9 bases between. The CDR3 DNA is TGTGCCAGCAGCTTGGGAGTGAATGAAGCTTTCTTT. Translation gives CASSLGVNEAFF.

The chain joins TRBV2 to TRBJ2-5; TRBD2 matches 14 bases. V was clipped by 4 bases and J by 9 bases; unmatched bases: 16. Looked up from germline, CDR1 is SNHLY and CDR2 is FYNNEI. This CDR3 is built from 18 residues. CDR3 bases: TGTGCCAGCAGTGCGGGAGGACTAGCGGGGGGCCCAGATGGAGCCCAGTACTTC. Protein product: CASSAGGLAGGPDGAQYF.